A single T cell receptor beta chain is shown here with its context. What it binds is unknown. The CDR3 consists of 14 residues. CDR1 and CDR2 (germline): GTSNPN, SVGIG (reference sequence). After removal of 4 bases from V and 3 bases from J, the junction contained 3 bases not matched to a gene. This record comes from a study of cytomegalovirus exposure and HLA in healthy donors. Background on the study: There were about 85 million unique TCRs (from HLA-typed donors) in an early data release.

The primer mix had 60 Vbeta and 13 Jbeta primers. Authors' data handling: Unique TCR beta chains totaled around 86 million in a later count, with approximately 10 million of them shared. Sequenced by immunoSEQ multiplex PCR; TCRdb stores in-frame clones only, minus some. V, J and clone size reflect that table, while D and trimming were determined from the DNA. There are roughly 110,000 clones in the sample; roughly 80% occur only once, and under 3.5% lies in the top ten. Findings and limits, study-wide: Segments of the TCR beta V type were, in most cases, productive about 87% or about 30% of the time in an earlier analysis. A likely sequencing artifact accounted for one observed cluster of highly shared sequence variants.

Sample: PBMCs. The genes are TRBV30 and TRBJ2-6, with 7 bases aligning to TRBD1. The TCR sequence derives from a female donor in good health and CMV-seronegative. In nucleotides, the CDR3 is TGTGCCTGGAAAACAGGGGTTGGGGCCAACGTCCTGACTTTC. Protein product: CAWKTGVGANVLTF.